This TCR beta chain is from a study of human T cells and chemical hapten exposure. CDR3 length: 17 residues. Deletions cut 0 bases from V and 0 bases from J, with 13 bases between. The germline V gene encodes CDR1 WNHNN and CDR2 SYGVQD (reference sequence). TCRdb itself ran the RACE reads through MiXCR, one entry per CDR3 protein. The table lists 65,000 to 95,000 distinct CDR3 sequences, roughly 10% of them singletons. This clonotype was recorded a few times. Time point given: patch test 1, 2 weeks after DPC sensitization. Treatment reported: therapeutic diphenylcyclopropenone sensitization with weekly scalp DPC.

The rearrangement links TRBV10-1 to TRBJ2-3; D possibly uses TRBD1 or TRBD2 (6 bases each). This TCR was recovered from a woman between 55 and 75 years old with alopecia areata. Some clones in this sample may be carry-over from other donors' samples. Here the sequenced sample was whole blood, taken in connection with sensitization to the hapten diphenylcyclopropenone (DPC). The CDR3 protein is CASSESGGSLSTDTQYF. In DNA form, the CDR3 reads TGCGCCAGCAGTGAGTCAGGGGGGTCCCTTAGCACAGATACGCAGTATTTT.